This passage covers 16 T cell receptor beta chains from one sample sequenced in a study of cytomegalovirus exposure and HLA in healthy donors. Sequenced by immunoSEQ multiplex PCR; TCRdb stores in-frame clones only, minus some. The sample includes fewer than 250,000 clones, roughly 89% of them seen just once. Sequenced sample: PBMCs. Receptor source: a man aged 18 to 35 in good health and CMV-seronegative.

The chain recombines TRBV27 with TRBJ1-4; 7 nucleotides agree with TRBD1. The germline V gene encodes CDR1 MNHEY and CDR2 SMNVEV (reference sequence). V was clipped by 8 bases and J by 4 bases; unmatched bases: 4. The CDR3 covers 13 residues. The CDR3 nucleotides are TGTGCCAGCGGGGGACAGAATAATGAAAAACTGTTTTTT. Amino acids: CASGGQNNEKLFF.

This clone was detected once. In the same sample, other DNA sequences code for this CDR3. The J gene is TRBJ2-5, the V gene TRBV5-1, with 12 bases that match TRBD1. Losses at the gene ends were 2 bases for V and 5 bases for J; bases not matched to a gene: 4. Germline CDR1 reads SGHRS; CDR2 reads YFSETQ. This CDR3 region has 15 residues. The CDR3 spells CASSLGTGGAETQYF. For the CDR3, the DNA is TGCGCCAGCAGCTTAGGGACAGGGGGCGCCGAGACCCAGTACTTC.

V is TRBV11-3 and J is TRBJ1-6; D unclear. Looked up from germline, CDR1 is SGHNT and CDR2 is YENEEA. Deletions cut 1 base from V and 10 bases from J, with 8 bases between. CDR3 length: 13 residues. The CDR3: CASSLVPESPLHF. The DNA of the CDR3 is TGTGCCAGCAGCTTAGTCCCTGAGTCACCCCTCCACTTT.

The chain combines TRBV7-2 with TRBJ2-1; the match to TRBD2 covers 8 bases. After removal of 0 bases from V and 4 bases from J, the junction contained 2 bases not matched to a gene. Germline assignment: CDR1 SGHTA and CDR2 FQGNSA. CDR3 length: 15 amino acids. The CDR3 DNA follows: TGTGCCAGCAGCTTAGCTAGCGGGGCTTACAATGAGCAGTTCTTC. It yields the protein CASSLASGAYNEQFF.

The chain joins TRBV7-3 to TRBJ2-3, with D unresolved. Germline-derived CDR1 and CDR2 are SGHTA and FQGTGA. The CDR3 has 14 amino acids. Trimming pared 4 bases from V and 3 bases from J, leaving 11 bases between. The DNA for the CDR3 is TGTGCCAGCAGCTCGCGCGACTGGACAGATACGCAGTATTTT. Translated, it gives CASSSRDWTDTQYF.

This chain uses TRBV27 with TRBJ2-3, with D possibly matching TRBD1 (6 bases). V was shortened by 8 bases and J by 3 bases, with 15 bases between the two germline ends. The CDR3 length is 14 residues. Germline V gene sequence: CDR1 MNHEY, CDR2 SMNVEV (reference sequence). The CDR3 DNA is TGTGCCAGCGGATCAGGGGTAAGGACAGATACGCAGTATTTT. Protein sequence: CASGSGVRTDTQYF.

The rearrangement joins TRBV4-3 to TRBJ2-4; tentatively, D is TRBD1 (5 bases). The V gene lost 0 bases and the J gene lost 6 bases, with 6 bases spanning the gap. Germline CDR1 LGHNA, CDR2 YSLEER. The CDR3 consists of 13 residues. CDR3 loop: CASSQDRGNIQYF. The CDR3 DNA reads TGCGCCAGCAGCCAAGATAGGGGAAACATTCAGTACTTC.

This chain joins TRBV5-1 and TRBJ1-2; D is unclear. Trimming stripped 0 bases from V and 4 bases from J, with 19 bases between. CDR3 size: 17 residues. The germline V gene encodes CDR1 SGHRS and CDR2 YFSETQ. CDR3 protein: CASSLDDHLTFSYGYTF. CDR3 nucleotides: TGCGCCAGCAGCTTGGATGATCACTTGACATTCTCCTATGGCTACACCTTC.

The chain combines TRBV27 with TRBJ2-7, with TRBD1 matching 11 bases. CDR3 length: 14 residues. Germline V gives CDR1 MNHEY, CDR2 SMNVEV (reference sequence). The junction had 12 bases not matched to a gene; V was cut back by 8 bases and J by 9 bases. The CDR3 DNA reads as TGTGCCAGCCGAAGCCGGGACAGGGGGTGGGTGCAGTACTTC. The encoded protein is CASRSRDRGWVQYF.

The chain carries TRBV9 and TRBJ1-1, with D possibly being TRBD1 (5 bases). The CDR3 has 15 amino acids. The germline V gene encodes CDR1 SGDLS and CDR2 YYNGEE. Trimming cost V 3 bases and J 1 base, with 13 bases left between them. CDR3 DNA: TGTGCCAGCAGCGGGCTAGGGGTCGGGAACACTGAAGCTTTCTTT. The encoded protein is CASSGLGVGNTEAFF.

This chain links TRBV7-9 with TRBJ1-2; D is perhaps TRBD1 (6 bases). Germline V gives CDR1 SEHNR, CDR2 FQNEAQ (reference sequence). V shed 1 base and J shed 8 bases, with 11 bases lying between them. This CDR3 has 13 amino acids. The CDR3 loop is CASSLGQGHGYTF. For the CDR3, the DNA is TGTGCCAGCAGCTTAGGGCAGGGGCACGGCTACACCTTC.

This chain connects TRBV29-1 to TRBJ2-1, with D perhaps matching TRBD2 (7 bases). CDR3 length: 15 residues. Trimming stripped 4 bases from V and 3 bases from J, with 16 bases between. Germline CDR1 and CDR2: SQVTM and ANQGSEA. The chain's CDR3 is CSVVLGGGYYNEQFF. The DNA for the CDR3 is TGCAGCGTTGTATTAGGGGGGGGGTACTACAATGAGCAGTTCTTC.

The chain is built from TRBV25-1 and TRBJ1-6; D might be TRBD1 (6 bases). From germline, CDR1 is MGHDK and CDR2 SYGVNS. The CDR3 runs to 14 residues. The ends were cut back, 7 bases at V and 8 bases at J, with 15 bases in the middle. The CDR3 DNA sequence: TGTGCCAGCAACCAGGGGTCTACCTATTCACCCCTCCACTTT. Amino acids: CASNQGSTYSPLHF.

The rearrangement joins TRBV5-1 to TRBJ2-1, with 10 bases aligning to TRBD2. Germline CDR1 is SGHRS and CDR2 is YFSETQ. The CDR3 consists of 16 residues. Unmatched junction bases numbered 3, after V lost 3 bases and J lost 0 bases. This CDR3 reads CASSYIAGGSYNEQFF. The DNA of the CDR3 is TGCGCCAGCAGCTACATAGCGGGAGGCTCCTACAATGAGCAGTTCTTC. Full variable domain (missing parts from reference TRBV5-1 and TRBJ2-1): KAGVTQTPRYLIKTRGQQVTLSCSPISGHRSVSWYQQTPGQGLQFLFEYFSETQRNKGNFPGRFSGRQFSNSRSEMNVSTLELGDSALYLCASSYIAGGSYNEQFFGPGTRLTVL.

The chain employs TRBV5-6 and TRBJ1-4; D is unresolved. Per germline, CDR1 SGHDT and CDR2 YYEEEE. The germline V and J ends were trimmed by 4 bases and 8 bases, with 12 bases remaining between them. This CDR3 spans 13 amino acids. The CDR3 region has the DNA TGTGCCAGCAGCCGCCTCGACGGGGAAAAACTGTTTTTT. Its protein is CASSRLDGEKLFF.

V gene TRBV9 combines with J gene TRBJ1-6; TRBD1 aligns across 8 bases. With V trimmed by 4 bases and J by 9 bases, 12 bases remained unmatched. The CDR3 is made up of 16 amino acids. The germline CDR1 and CDR2 sequences are SGDLS and YYNGEE. CDR3 loop: CASSPAGTGQISPLHF. DNA for the CDR3: TGTGCCAGCAGCCCAGCCGGGACAGGTCAAATTTCACCCCTCCACTTT.